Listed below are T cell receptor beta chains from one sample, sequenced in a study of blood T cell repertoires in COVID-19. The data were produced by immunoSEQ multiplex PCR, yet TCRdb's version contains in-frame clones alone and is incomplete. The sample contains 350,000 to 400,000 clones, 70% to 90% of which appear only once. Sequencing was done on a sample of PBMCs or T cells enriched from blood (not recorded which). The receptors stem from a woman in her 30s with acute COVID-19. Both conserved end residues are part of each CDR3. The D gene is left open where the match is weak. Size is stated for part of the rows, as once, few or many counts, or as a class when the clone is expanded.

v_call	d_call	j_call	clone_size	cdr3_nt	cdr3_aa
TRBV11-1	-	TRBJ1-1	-	TGTGCCACTTACAGGTTGAACACTGAAGCTTTCTTT	CATYRLNTEAFF
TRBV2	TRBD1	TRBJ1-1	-	TGTGCCAGTGGACAGGGTCTATCTGAAGCTTTCTTT	CASGQGLSEAFF
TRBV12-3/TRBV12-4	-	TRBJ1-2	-	TGTGCCAGCAGCAAATCAGACTATGGCTACACCTTC	CASSKSDYGYTF
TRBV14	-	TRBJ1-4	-	TGTGCCAGCAGCGCAGGGATGACTAATGAAAAACTGTTTTTT	CASSAGMTNEKLFF
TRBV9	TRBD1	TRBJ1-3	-	TGTGCCAGCAGCGTTCAGGGGGGTGGTGGAAACACCATATATTTT	CASSVQGGGGNTIYF
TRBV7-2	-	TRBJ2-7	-	TGTGCCAGCAGCGGTAATACTGTCGCTTACGAGCAGTACTTC	CASSGNTVAYEQYF
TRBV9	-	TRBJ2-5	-	TGTGCCAGCAGCGTAGGAGGGGGGGGACAAGAGACCCAGTACTTC	CASSVGGGGQETQYF
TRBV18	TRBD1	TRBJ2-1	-	TGTGCCAGCTCACCACAGGGGGCCCTAAGCTATGAGCAGTTCTTC	CASSPQGALSYEQFF
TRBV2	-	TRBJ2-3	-	TGTGCCAGCAGTTTTAGTTCATATAAACCGAGCACAGATACGCAGTATTTT	CASSFSSYKPSTDTQYF
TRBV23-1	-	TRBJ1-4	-	TGCGCCAGGACCATCGTACCGGGTGGCAAGGAGCGTGAAGAAAAACTGTTTTTT	CARTIVPGGKEREEKLFF
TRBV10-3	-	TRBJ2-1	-	TGTGCCATCACTCCGGACAGCTCCTACAATGAGCAGTTCTTC	CAITPDSSYNEQFF
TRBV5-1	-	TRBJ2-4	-	TGCGCCAGCAGCTTGCCAGGTGACATTCAGTACTTC	CASSLPGDIQYF
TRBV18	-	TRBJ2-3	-	TGTGCCAGCTCACCATGGGGCCAAATCACAGATACGCAGTATTTT	CASSPWGQITDTQYF
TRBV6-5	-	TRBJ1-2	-	TGTGCCAGCAGTTACTCGAAACAGTCCTATGGCTACACCTTC	CASSYSKQSYGYTF
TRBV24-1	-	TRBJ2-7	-	TGTGCCACCAGTGATTCGCGGGCAGGGGGAGGCGAGCAGTACTTC	CATSDSRAGGGEQYF
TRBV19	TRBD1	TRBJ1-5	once	TGTGCCAGTAGTATACTAACAGGGGGCAATCAGCCCCAGCATTTT	CASSILTGGNQPQHF
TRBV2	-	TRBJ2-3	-	TGTGCCAGCACGACCGGGCGGGGTAGCACAGATACGCAGTATTTT	CASTTGRGSTDTQYF
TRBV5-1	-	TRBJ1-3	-	TGCGCCAGTAGAGAAGGGGACTCCGGAAACACCATATATTTT	CASREGDSGNTIYF
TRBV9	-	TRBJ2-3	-	TGTGCCAGCAGCGTAGCCGGGAGCATCACAGATACGCAGTATTTT	CASSVAGSITDTQYF
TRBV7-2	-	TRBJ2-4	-	TGTGCCAGCAGCCAAGGGGAGGACATTCAGTACTTC	CASSQGEDIQYF
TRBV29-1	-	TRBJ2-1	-	TGCAGCGTTACAGGACATCAGGGCAATGAGCAGTTCTTC	CSVTGHQGNEQFF
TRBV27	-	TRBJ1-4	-	TGTGCCAGCAGTTTATTTAAAAAACAGGGCGGTAATGAAAAACTGTTTTTT	CASSLFKKQGGNEKLFF
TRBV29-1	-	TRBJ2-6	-	TGCAGTGCCACAGCCTCTGGGGCCAACGTCCTGACTTTC	CSATASGANVLTF
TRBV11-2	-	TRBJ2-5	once	TGTGCCAGCAGCTTTTTCCCCCTTCGGGAGACCCAGTACTTC	CASSFFPLRETQYF
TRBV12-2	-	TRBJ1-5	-	TGTGCAAGTCGCCCAGAGGGTGGACAGGGGGCCCTCCATCAGCCCCAGCATTTT	CASRPEGGQGALHQPQHF
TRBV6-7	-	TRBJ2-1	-	TGTGCCAGCAGTCACGAATACACCTACAATGAGCAGTTCTTC	CASSHEYTYNEQFF
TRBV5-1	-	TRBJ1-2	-	TGCGCCAGCAGCATCCCAGGGAACTATGGCTACACCTTC	CASSIPGNYGYTF
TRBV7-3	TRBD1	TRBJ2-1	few	TGTGCCAGCAGCTTTCAGGGGGATGAGCAGTTCTTC	CASSFQGDEQFF
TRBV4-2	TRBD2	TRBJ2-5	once	TGTGCCAGCAGCCATGAGACTAGCGGGGGGCGCGAGACCCAGTACTTC	CASSHETSGGRETQYF
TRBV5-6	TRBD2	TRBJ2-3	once	TGTGCCAGCAGCTCGGGACTAGCGGGGCTCCTAAGCACAGATACGCAGTATTTT	CASSSGLAGLLSTDTQYF
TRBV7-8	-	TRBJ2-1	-	TGTGCCAGCAGCTTAGTTGGGGCGGGAAATGAGCAGTTCTTC	CASSLVGAGNEQFF